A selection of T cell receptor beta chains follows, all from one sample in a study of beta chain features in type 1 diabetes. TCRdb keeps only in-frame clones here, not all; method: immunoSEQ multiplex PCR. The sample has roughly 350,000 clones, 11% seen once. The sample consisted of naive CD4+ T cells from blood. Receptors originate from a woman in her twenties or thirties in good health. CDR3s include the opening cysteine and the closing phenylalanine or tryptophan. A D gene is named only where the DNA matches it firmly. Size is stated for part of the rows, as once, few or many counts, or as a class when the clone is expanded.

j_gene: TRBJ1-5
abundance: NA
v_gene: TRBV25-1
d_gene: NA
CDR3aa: CASSGSGSNQPQHF
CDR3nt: TGTGCCAGCAGCGGTTCAGGGAGCAATCAGCCCCAGCATTTT

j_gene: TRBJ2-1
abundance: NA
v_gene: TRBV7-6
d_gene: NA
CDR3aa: CASSPLTVVSGNEQFF
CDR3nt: TGTGCCAGCAGCCCCCTGACTGTCGTAAGTGGTAATGAGCAGTTCTTC

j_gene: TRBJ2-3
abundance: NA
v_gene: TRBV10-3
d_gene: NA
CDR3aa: CAISEPGKTDTQYF
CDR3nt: TGTGCCATCAGTGAGCCAGGGAAGACAGATACGCAGTATTTT

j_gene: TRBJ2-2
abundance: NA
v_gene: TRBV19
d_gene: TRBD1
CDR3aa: CASSQGQVDTGELFF
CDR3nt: TGTGCCAGTAGTCAAGGACAGGTTGACACCGGGGAGCTGTTTTTT

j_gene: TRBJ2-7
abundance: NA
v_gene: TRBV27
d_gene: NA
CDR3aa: CASSLEHAEQYF
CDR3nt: TGTGCCAGCAGTTTAGAACACGCTGAGCAGTACTTC

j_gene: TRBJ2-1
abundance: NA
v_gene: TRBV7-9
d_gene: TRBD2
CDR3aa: CASSFGTSGSNEQFF
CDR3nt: TGTGCCAGCAGCTTTGGGACTAGCGGGAGCAATGAGCAGTTCTTC

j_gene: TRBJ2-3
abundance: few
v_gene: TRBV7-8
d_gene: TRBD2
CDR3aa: CASSSLAGGRMDTQYF
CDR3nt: TGTGCCAGCAGCTCCTTAGCGGGGGGGAGAATGGATACGCAGTATTTT

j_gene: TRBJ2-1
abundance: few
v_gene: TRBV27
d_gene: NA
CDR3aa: CASSPQVRNEQFF
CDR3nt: TGTGCCAGCAGTCCACAGGTTAGGAATGAGCAGTTCTTC

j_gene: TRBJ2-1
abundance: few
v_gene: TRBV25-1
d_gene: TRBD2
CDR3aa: CASSEPGLTSYNEQFF
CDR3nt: TGTGCCAGCAGTGAACCGGGACTAACCTCCTACAATGAGCAGTTCTTC

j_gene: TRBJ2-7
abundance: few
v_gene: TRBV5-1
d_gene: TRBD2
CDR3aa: CASSPGLAGGPPYEQYF
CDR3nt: TGCGCCAGCAGCCCGGGACTAGCGGGAGGACCCCCCTACGAGCAGTACTTC

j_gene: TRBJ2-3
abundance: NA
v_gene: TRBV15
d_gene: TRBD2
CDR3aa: CATSRVGLAASGTQYF
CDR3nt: TGTGCCACCAGCAGAGTTGGACTAGCGGCCTCGGGGACGCAGTATTTT

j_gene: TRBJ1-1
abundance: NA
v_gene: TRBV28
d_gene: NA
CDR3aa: CASSLLQSEAFF
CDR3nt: TGTGCCAGCAGTTTGTTGCAGTCAGAAGCTTTCTTT

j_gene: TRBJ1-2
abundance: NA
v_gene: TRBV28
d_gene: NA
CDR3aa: CASLQAVYGYTF
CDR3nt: TGTGCCAGTCTACAGGCTGTCTATGGCTACACCTTC

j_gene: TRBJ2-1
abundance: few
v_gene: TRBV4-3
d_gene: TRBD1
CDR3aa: CASSQPGQASYNEQFF
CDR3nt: TGCGCCAGCAGCCAACCGGGACAGGCTTCCTACAATGAGCAGTTCTTC

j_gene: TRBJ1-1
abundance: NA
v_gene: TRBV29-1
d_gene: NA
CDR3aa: CSALTGGTEAFF
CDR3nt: TGCAGCGCCTTGACAGGCGGGACTGAAGCTTTCTTT

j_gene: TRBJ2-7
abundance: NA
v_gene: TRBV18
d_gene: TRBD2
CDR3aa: CASSGLGLEQYF
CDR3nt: TGTGCCAGCTCAGGACTAGGATTGGAGCAGTACTTC

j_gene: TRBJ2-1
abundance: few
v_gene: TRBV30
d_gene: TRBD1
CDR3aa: CAWEPGQVSYNEQFF
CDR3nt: TGTGCCTGGGAGCCGGGACAGGTCTCCTACAATGAGCAGTTCTTC

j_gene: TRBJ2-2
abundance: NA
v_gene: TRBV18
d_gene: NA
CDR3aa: CASSPLRENTGELFF
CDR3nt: TGTGCCAGCTCACCACTCAGGGAGAACACCGGGGAGCTGTTTTTT